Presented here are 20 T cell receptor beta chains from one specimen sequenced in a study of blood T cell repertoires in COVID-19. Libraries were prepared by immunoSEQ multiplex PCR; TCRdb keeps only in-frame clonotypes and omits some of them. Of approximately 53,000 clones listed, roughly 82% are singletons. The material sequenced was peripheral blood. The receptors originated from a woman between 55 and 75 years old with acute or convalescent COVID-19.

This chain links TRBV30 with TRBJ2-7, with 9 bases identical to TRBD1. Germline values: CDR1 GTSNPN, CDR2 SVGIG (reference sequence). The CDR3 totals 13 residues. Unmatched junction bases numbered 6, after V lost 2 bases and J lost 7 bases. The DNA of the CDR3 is TGTGCCTGGAGTTTTAGTGGGACAGGGGAGCAGTACTTC. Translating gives CAWSFSGTGEQYF.

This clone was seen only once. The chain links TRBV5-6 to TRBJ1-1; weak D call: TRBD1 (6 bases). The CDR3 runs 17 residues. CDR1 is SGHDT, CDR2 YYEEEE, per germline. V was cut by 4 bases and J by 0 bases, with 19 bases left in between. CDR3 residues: CASSLSSTGLLNTEAFF. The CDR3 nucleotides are TGTGCCAGCAGCCTCAGCTCGACAGGCCTATTGAACACTGAAGCTTTCTTT.

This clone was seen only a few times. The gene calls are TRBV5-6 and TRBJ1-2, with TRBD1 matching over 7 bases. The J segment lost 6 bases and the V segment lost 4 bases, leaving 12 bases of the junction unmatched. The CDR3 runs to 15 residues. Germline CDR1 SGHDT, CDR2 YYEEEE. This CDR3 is CASSTKTGRFDGYTF. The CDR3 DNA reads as TGTGCCAGCAGCACTAAGACAGGGAGGTTCGATGGCTACACCTTC.

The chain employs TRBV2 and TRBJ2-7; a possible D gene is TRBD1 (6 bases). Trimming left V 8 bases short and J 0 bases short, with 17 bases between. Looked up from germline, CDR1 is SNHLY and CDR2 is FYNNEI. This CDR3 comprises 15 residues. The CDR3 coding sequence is TGTGCCAGCGGTCTCCCGGACAGACTCTCCTACGAGCAGTACTTC. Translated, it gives CASGLPDRLSYEQYF.

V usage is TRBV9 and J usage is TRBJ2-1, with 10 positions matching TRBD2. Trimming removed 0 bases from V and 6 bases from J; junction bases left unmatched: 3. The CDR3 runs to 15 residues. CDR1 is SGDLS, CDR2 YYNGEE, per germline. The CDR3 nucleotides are TGTGCCAGCAGCGTAGTAGCGGGGGGAAGCAATGAGCAGTTCTTC. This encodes CASSVVAGGSNEQFF.

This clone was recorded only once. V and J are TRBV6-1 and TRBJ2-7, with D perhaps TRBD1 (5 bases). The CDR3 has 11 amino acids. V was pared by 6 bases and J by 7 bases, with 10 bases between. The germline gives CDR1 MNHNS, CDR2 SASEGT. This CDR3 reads CASRQDTEQYF. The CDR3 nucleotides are TGTGCCAGCAGACAGGATACAGAGCAGTACTTC.

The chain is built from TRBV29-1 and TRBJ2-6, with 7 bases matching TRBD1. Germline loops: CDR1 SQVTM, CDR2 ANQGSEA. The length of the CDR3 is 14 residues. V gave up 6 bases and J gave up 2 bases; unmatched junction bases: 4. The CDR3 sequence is CSVEQGTGANVLTF. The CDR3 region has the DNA TGCAGCGTCGAACAGGGGACTGGGGCCAACGTCCTGACTTTC.

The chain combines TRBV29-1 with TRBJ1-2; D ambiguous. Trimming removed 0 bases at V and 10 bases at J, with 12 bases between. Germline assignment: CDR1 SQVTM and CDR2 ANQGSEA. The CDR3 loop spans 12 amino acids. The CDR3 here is CSVEEGWEDYTF. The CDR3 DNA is TGCAGCGTTGAAGAGGGTTGGGAGGACTACACCTTC.

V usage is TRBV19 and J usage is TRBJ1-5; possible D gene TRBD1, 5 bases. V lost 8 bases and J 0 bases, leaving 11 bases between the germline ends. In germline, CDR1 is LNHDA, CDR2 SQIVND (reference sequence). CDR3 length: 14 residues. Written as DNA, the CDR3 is TGTGCCAGTGACACAGGTTATAGCAATCAGCCCCAGCATTTT. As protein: CASDTGYSNQPQHF.

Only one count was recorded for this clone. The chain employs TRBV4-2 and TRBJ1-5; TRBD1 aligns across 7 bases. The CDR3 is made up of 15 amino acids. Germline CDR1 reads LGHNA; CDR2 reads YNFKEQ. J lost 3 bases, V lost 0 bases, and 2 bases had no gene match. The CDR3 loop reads CASSQEGQFNQPQHF. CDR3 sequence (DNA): TGTGCCAGCAGCCAAGAGGGACAGTTCAATCAGCCCCAGCATTTT.

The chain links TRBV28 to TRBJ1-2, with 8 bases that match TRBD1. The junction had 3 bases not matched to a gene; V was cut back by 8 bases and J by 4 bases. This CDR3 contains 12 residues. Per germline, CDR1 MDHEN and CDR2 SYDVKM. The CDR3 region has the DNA TGTGCCAGCCGTACAGGGGGCTATGGCTACACCTTC. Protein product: CASRTGGYGYTF.

CDR3 amino acids: CASSMVAGGTYNEQFF. CDR3 DNA sequence: TGCGCCAGCAGTATGGTGGCAGGGGGCACCTACAATGAGCAGTTCTTC. The chain couples TRBV10-1 to TRBJ2-1; TRBD1 matches 8 bases. Unmatched junction bases numbered 8, after V lost 5 bases and J lost 2 bases. CDR1 is WNHNN, CDR2 SYGVQD, per germline (reference sequence). This CDR3 region has 16 residues.

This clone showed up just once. DNA for the CDR3: TGTGCCAGCAGCGCCCATTTTAATGAGCAGTTCTTC. Its translation: CASSAHFNEQFF. This sequence joins TRBV9 and TRBJ2-1; D not resolved. The CDR3 spans 12 residues. Trimming pared 3 bases from V and 7 bases from J, leaving 8 bases between. Germline lookup yields CDR1 SGDLS and CDR2 YYNGEE.

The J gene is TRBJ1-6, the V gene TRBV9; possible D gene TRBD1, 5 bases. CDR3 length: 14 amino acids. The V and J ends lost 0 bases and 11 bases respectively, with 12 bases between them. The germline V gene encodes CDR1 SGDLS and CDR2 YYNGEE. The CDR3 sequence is CASSVGQGLTPLHF. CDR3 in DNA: TGTGCCAGCAGCGTAGGGCAGGGCCTAACACCCCTCCACTTT.

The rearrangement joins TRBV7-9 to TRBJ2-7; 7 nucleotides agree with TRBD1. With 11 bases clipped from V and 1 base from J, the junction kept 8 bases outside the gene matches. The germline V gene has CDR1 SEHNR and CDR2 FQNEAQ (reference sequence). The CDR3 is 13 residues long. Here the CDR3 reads CAGTPGQSYEQYF. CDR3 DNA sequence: TGTGCCGGAACACCGGGACAGTCCTACGAGCAGTACTTC.

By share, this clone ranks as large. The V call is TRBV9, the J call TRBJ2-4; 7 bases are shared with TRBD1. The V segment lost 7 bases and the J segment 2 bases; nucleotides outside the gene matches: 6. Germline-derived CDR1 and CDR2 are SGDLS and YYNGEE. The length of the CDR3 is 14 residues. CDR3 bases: TGTGCCAGCTTGACAGGGTGGACCAAAAACATTCAGTACTTC. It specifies CASLTGWTKNIQYF.

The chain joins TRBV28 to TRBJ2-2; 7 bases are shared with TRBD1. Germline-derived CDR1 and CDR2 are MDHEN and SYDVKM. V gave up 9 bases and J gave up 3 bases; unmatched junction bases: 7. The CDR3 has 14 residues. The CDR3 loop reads CARPLGQHTGELFF. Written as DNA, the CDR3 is TGTGCCAGACCCTTGGGACAGCACACCGGGGAGCTGTTTTTT.

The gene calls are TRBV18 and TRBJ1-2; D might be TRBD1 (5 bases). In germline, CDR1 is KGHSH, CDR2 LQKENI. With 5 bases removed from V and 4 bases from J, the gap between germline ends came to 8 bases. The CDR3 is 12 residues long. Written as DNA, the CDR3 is TGTGCCAGCTCAGAAAGGGGCTATGGCTACACCTTC. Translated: CASSERGYGYTF.

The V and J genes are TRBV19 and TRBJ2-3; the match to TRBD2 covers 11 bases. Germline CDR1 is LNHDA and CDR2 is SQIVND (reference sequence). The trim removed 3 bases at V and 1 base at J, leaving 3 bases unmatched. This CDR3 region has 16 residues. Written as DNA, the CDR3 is TGTGCCAGTAGTATGACTAGCGGGGCGCGCACAGATACGCAGTATTTT. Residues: CASSMTSGARTDTQYF.

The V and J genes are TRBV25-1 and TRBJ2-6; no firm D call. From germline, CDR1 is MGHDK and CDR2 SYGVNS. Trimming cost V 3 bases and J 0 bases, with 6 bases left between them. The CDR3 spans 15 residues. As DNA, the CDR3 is TGTGCCAGCAGTGACCAACACTCTGGGGCCAACGTCCTGACTTTC. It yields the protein CASSDQHSGANVLTF.